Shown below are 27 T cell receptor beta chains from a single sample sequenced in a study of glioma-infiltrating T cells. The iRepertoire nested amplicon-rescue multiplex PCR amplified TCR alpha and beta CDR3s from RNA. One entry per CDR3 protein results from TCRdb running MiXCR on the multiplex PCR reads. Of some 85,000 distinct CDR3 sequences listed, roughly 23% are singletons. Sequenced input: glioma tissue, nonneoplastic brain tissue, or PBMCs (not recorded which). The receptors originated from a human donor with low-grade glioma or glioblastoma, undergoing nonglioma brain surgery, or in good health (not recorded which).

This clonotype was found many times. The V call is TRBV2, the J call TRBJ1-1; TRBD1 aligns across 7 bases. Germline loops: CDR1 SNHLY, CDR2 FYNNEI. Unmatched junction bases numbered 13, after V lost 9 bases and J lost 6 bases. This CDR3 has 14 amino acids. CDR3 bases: TGTGCCAGTCTAATTCAGACAGGGTGGCCTGAAGCTTTCTTT. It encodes CASLIQTGWPEAFF.

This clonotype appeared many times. This chain's CDR3 is CSVTPGTSDYNEQFF. Written as DNA, the CDR3 is TGCAGTGTCACCCCCGGGACTAGCGACTACAATGAGCAGTTCTTC. The V call is TRBV20-1, the J call TRBJ2-1, with 10 bases fitting TRBD2. Germline CDR1 DFQATT, CDR2 SNEGSKA (reference sequence). The ends lost 7 bases at V and 3 bases at J; junction bases unmatched: 9. CDR3 length: 15 amino acids.

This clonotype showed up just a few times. CDR3 sequence reads: CASSYDTHTEAFF. Here the CDR3 DNA reads TGTGCCAGTAGTTATGACACCCACACTGAAGCTTTCTTT. The chain has TRBV19 and TRBJ1-1; D call uncertain. Germline V gives CDR1 LNHDA, CDR2 SQIVND (reference sequence). The ends were cut back, 5 bases at V and 3 bases at J, with 10 bases in the middle. This CDR3 has 13 amino acids.

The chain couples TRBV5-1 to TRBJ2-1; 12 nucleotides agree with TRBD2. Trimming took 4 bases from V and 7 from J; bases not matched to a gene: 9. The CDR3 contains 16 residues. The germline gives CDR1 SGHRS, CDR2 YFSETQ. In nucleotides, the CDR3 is TGCGCCAGCAGCCAACGTCTAGCGGGGGGGCCGAATGAGCAGTTCTTC. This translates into CASSQRLAGGPNEQFF.

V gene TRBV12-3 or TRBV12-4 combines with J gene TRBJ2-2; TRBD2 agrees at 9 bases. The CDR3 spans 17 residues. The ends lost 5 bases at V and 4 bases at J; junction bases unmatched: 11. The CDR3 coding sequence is TGTGCCAGCAGTCTAAAACTGGGTAGCGGGGGCACCGGGGAGCTGTTTTTT. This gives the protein CASSLKLGSGGTGELFF.

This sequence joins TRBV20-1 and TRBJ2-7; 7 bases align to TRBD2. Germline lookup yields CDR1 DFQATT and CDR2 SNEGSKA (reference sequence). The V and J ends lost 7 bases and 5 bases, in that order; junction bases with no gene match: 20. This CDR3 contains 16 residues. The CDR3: CSVTAAGAKAYNEQYF. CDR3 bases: TGCAGTGTCACCGCCGCGGGAGCAAAGGCCTACAACGAGCAGTACTTC.

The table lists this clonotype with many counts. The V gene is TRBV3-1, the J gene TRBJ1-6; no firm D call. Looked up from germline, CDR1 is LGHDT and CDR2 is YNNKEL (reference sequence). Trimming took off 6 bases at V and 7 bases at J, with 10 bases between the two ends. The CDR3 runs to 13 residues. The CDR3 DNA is TGTGCCAGCAGAACTGGGGAGAATTCACCCCTCCACTTT. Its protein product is CASRTGENSPLHF.

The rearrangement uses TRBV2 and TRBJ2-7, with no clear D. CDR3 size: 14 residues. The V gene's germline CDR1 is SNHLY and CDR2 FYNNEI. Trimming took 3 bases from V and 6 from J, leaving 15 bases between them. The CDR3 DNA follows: TGTGCCAGCAGTGACCGGTCCCCGACCGCCGAGCAGTACTTC. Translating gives CASSDRSPTAEQYF.

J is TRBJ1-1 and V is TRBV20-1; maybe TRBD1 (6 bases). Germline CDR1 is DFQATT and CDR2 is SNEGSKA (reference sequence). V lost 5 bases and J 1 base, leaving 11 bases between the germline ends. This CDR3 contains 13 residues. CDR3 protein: CSAPLQGNTEAFF. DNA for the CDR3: TGCAGTGCTCCCTTACAGGGGAACACTGAAGCTTTCTTT.

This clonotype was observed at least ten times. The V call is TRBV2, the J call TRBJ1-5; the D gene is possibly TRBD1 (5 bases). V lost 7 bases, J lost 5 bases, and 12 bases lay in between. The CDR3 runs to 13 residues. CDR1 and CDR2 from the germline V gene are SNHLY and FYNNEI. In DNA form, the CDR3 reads TGTGCCAGCACGGGGGACGGGTATCAGCCCCAGCATTTT. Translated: CASTGDGYQPQHF. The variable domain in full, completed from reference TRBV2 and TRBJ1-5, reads EPEVTQTPSHQVTQMGQEVILRCVPISNHLYFYWYRQILGQKVEFLVSFYNNEISEKSEIFDDQFSVERPDGSNFTLKIRSTKLEDSAMYFCASTGDGYQPQHFGDGTRLSIL.

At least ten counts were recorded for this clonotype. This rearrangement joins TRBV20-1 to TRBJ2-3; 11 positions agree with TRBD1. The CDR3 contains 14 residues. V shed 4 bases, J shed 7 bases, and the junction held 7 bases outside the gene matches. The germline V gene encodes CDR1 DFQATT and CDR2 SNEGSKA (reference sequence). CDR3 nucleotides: TGCAGTGCTACCGGACAGGGGGCGCCGTATACGCAGTATTTT. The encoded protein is CSATGQGAPYTQYF.

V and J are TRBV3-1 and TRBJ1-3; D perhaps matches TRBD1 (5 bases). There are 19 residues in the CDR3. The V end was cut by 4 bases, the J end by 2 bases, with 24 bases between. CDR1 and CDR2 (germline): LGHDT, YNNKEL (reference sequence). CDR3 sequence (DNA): TGTGCCAGCAGCCCTTCTGCATTGAGATATAGGGGTACTGGAAACACCATATATTTT. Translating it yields CASSPSALRYRGTGNTIYF.

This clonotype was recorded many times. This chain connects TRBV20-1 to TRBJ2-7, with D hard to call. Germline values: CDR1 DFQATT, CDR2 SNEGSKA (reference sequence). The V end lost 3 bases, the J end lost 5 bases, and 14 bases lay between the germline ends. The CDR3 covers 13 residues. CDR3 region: CSASYSVGHEQYF. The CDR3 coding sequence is TGCAGTGCTAGCTACAGCGTTGGTCACGAGCAGTACTTC.

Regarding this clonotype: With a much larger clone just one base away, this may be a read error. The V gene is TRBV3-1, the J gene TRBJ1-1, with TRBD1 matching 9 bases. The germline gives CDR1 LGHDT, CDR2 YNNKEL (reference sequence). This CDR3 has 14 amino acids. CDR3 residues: CASSQAATGGETFF. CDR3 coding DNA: TGTGCCAGCAGCCAAGCGGCGACAGGGGGTGAAACTTTCTTT.

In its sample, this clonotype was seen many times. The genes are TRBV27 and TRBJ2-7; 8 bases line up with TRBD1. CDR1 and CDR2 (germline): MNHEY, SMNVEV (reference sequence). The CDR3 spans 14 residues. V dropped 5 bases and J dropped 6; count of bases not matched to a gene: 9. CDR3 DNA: TGTGCCAGCAGTCAGCGACAGGGGATAAGCGAGCAGTACTTC. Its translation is CASSQRQGISEQYF.

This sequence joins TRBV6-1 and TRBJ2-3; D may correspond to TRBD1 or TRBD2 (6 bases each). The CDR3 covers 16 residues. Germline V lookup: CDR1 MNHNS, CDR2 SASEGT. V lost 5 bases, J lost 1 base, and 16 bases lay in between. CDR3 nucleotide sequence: TGTGCCAGCAGTCGACGGGGGCGTGGGGGCACAGATACGCAGTATTTT. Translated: CASSRRGRGGTDTQYF.

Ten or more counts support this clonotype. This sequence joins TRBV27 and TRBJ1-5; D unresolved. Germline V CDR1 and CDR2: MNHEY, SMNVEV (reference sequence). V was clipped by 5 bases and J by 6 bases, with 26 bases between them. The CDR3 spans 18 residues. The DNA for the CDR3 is TGTGCCAGCAGTCCCTGGGTTATGGTCGCCGGAGGTTCTCAGCCCCAGCATTTT. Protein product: CASSPWVMVAGGSQPQHF.

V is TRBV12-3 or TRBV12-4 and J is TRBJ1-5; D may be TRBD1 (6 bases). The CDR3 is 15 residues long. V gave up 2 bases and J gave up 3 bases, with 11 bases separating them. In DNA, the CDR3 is TGTGCCAGCAGTTTAAAGGGGGTTTACAATCAGCCCCAGCATTTT. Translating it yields CASSLKGVYNQPQHF.

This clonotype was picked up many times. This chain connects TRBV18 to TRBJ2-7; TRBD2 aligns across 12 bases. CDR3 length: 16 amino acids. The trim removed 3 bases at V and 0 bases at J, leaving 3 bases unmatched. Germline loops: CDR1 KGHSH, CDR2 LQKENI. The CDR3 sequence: CASSPTSGGISYEQYF. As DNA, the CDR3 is TGTGCCAGCTCACCTACTAGCGGGGGGATCTCCTACGAGCAGTACTTC.

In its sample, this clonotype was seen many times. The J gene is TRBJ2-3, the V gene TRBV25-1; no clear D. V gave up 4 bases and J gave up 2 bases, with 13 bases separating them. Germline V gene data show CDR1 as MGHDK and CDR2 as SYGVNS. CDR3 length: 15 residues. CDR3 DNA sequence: TGTGCCAGCAGTGGGGGTCAGAGGAACACAGATACGCAGTATTTT. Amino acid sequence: CASSGGQRNTDTQYF.

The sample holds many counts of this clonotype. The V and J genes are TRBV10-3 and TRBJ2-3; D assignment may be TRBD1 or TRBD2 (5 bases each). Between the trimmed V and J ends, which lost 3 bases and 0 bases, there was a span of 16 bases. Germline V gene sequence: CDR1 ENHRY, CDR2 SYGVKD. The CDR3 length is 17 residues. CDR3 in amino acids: CAISDGRETSSTDTQYF. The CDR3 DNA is TGTGCCATCAGTGACGGCAGGGAGACCTCTAGCACAGATACGCAGTATTTT.

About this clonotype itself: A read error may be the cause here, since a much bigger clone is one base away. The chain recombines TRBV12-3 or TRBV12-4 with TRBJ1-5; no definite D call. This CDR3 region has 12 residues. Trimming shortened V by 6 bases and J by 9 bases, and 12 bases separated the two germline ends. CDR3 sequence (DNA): TGTGCCAGCAGCTTACTATCAGGGCCCCAGCATTTT. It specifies CASSLLSGPQHF.

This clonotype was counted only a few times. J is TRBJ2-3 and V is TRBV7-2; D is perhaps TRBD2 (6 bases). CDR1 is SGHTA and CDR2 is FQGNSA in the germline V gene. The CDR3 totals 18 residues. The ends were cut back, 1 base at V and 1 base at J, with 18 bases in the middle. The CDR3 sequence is CASSLVLLAWEGTDTQYF. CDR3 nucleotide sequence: TGTGCCAGCAGCTTAGTTTTACTAGCTTGGGAGGGCACAGATACGCAGTATTTT.

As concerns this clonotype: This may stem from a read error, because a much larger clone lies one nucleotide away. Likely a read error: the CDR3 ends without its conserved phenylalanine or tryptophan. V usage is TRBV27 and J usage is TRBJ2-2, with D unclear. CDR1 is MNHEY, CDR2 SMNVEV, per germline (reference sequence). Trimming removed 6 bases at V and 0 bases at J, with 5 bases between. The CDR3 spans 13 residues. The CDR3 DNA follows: TGTGCCAGCAGCCAAGCGAACACCGGGGAGCTGTTTTTG. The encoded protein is CASSQANTGELFL.

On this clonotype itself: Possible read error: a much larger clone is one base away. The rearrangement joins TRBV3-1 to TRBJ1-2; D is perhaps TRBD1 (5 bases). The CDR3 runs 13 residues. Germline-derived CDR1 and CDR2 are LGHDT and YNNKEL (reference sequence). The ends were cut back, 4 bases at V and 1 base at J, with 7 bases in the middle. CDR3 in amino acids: CASSRGDNYGYTF. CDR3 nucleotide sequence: TGTGCCAGCAGCCGGGGGGATAACTATGGCTACACCTTC.

CDR3 in amino acids: CSVFHTYNEQYF. The DNA of the CDR3 is TGCAGCGTATTCCACACATACAATGAGCAGTACTTC. The rearrangement links TRBV29-1 to TRBJ2-7; no clear D. The CDR3 is 12 amino acids. The germline V and J ends were trimmed by 6 bases and 7 bases, with 16 bases remaining between them. Germline V gives CDR1 SQVTM, CDR2 ANQGSEA.

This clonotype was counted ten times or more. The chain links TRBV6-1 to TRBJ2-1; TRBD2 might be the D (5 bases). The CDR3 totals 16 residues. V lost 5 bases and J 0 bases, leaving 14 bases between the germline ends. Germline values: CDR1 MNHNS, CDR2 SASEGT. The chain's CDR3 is CASSSLSESSYNEQFF. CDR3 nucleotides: TGTGCCAGCAGTTCGCTTAGCGAGAGCTCCTACAATGAGCAGTTCTTC.